The 20 T cell receptor beta chains given below trace back to one sample, sequenced in a study of blood T cell repertoires in COVID-19 (dated by TCRdb to 2020 to 2021). Libraries were constructed by the immunoSEQ multiplex PCR assay. TCRdb took over this immuneACCESS table, retaining in-frame rearrangements with V and J assigned. Such tables are incomplete; in checked studies, under half of the missing clones stem from an unresolved V gene, and the remainder is unexplained. A total of approximately 150,000 clones appear in this sample, around 81% of them only once. The ten largest clones capture 5% to 6% of the sample. The sample consisted of PBMCs or T cells enriched from blood (not recorded which). Receptor source: a man aged 35 to 55 who had recovered from COVID-19.

The rearrangement joins TRBV30 to TRBJ1-2; tentatively, D is TRBD1 (5 bases). V was clipped by 0 bases and J by 4 bases, with 15 bases between them. The CDR3 contains 15 residues. Germline V lookup: CDR1 GTSNPN, CDR2 SVGIG (reference sequence). The CDR3 region has the DNA TGTGCCTGGAGTGTACGCACAGGTACGGGCTATGGCTACACCTTC. Protein product: CAWSVRTGTGYGYTF.

The chain employs TRBV7-9 and TRBJ2-3, with D possibly being TRBD1 (6 bases). The length of the CDR3 is 13 residues. From germline, CDR1 is SEHNR and CDR2 FQNEAQ (reference sequence). Trimming cost V 3 bases and J 8 bases, with 12 bases left between them. In DNA form, the CDR3 reads TGTGCCAGCAGCTTCAGGGGAGTCGGTACGCAGTATTTT. It translates to CASSFRGVGTQYF.

The chain combines TRBV24-1 with TRBJ2-2; TRBD1 matches at 8 bases. CDR3 size: 20 residues. CDR1 is KGHDR, CDR2 SFDVKD, per germline. V lost 1 base and J lost 6; bases outside the gene matches: 18. The CDR3 protein is CATSDLSPPRQGAAPGELFF. In nucleotides, the CDR3 is TGTGCCACCAGTGATTTAAGCCCCCCAAGGCAGGGGGCGGCTCCCGGGGAGCTGTTTTTT.

The chain uses TRBV19 and TRBJ2-3, with D possibly TRBD2 on 5 matching bases. The CDR3 runs to 17 residues. With 4 bases removed from V and 2 bases from J, the gap between germline ends came to 19 bases. Per the germline V gene, CDR1 is LNHDA and CDR2 is SQIVND (reference sequence). DNA of the CDR3: TGTGCCAGTAGTAATCTGGCCCGGGGTCGGGCCACAGATACGCAGTATTTT. Amino acid sequence: CASSNLARGRATDTQYF.

The chain couples TRBV27 to TRBJ2-1, with no clear D. This CDR3 comprises 16 residues. From germline, CDR1 is MNHEY and CDR2 SMNVEV (reference sequence). Trimming took 2 bases from V and 0 from J, leaving 11 bases between them. This CDR3 reads CASSLRLGVSYNEQFF. DNA of the CDR3: TGTGCCAGCAGTTTAAGGTTGGGCGTCTCCTACAATGAGCAGTTCTTC.

This CDR3 reads CASSTGTDYEQYF. The CDR3, as DNA: TGTGCCAGCAGCACGGGGACAGACTACGAGCAGTACTTC. The chain joins TRBV7-8 to TRBJ2-7, with 7 bases lining up with TRBD1. The J segment lost 3 bases and the V segment lost 5 bases, leaving 4 bases of the junction unmatched. Germline values: CDR1 SGHVS, CDR2 FQNEAQ. CDR3 length equals 13 residues.

The rearrangement links TRBV24-1 to TRBJ2-1; 14 positions match TRBD2. Looked up from germline, CDR1 is KGHDR and CDR2 is SFDVKD. The CDR3 contains 15 residues. Trimming cost V 4 bases and J 8 bases; bases outside gene matches: 3. CDR3 in amino acids: CATSDPGLAGDEQFF. In DNA, the CDR3 is TGTGCCACCAGTGACCCGGGACTAGCGGGGGATGAGCAGTTCTTC.

The rearrangement links TRBV28 to TRBJ2-7; D unclear. There are 13 residues in the CDR3. The germline V gene has CDR1 MDHEN and CDR2 SYDVKM. The ends were cut back, 6 bases at V and 7 bases at J, with 16 bases in the middle. Here the CDR3 DNA reads TGTGCCAGCAGCTTTCAACGCCCGCAGGAGCAGTACGTC. This translates into CASSFQRPQEQYV.

V gene TRBV5-8 combines with J gene TRBJ2-1; maybe TRBD2 (6 bases). Germline V gives CDR1 SGHTS, CDR2 YDEGEE. The CDR3 loop spans 14 amino acids. V lost 7 bases, J lost 2 bases, and 13 bases lay in between. The CDR3 sequence is CASRGKFTYNEQFF. Written as DNA, the CDR3 is TGTGCCAGCCGGGGGAAGTTTACCTACAATGAGCAGTTCTTC.

This clone has only a few counts. The rearrangement uses TRBV7-8 and TRBJ1-6, with 7 bases that match TRBD1. Germline V lookup: CDR1 SGHVS, CDR2 FQNEAQ. The CDR3 runs to 14 residues. V shed 6 bases, J shed 5 bases, and the junction held 4 bases outside the gene matches. The CDR3 spells CASRTGQNNSPLHF. CDR3 nucleotide sequence: TGTGCCAGCAGGACGGGACAGAATAATTCACCCCTCCACTTT.

This chain links TRBV2 with TRBJ2-2; possible D gene TRBD1, 6 bases. This CDR3 is built from 13 residues. The ends were cut back, 6 bases at V and 5 bases at J, with 10 bases in the middle. CDR1 and CDR2 (germline): SNHLY, FYNNEI. Written as DNA, the CDR3 is TGTGCCAGCAGGGTACAGGGTACCGGGGAGCTGTTTTTT. Its translation is CASRVQGTGELFF.

In nucleotides, the CDR3 is TGTGCCATCAGCGAGAGGGGAGGTCAGCCCCAGCATTTT. Residues: CAISERGGQPQHF. V gene TRBV10-3 combines with J gene TRBJ1-5; D perhaps matches TRBD1 (5 bases). CDR1 is ENHRY and CDR2 is SYGVKD in the germline V gene. The CDR3 covers 13 residues. With 6 bases removed from V and 6 bases from J, the gap between germline ends came to 12 bases.

The table lists this clone with a few counts. The chain links TRBV25-1 to TRBJ1-3; D ambiguous. The V gene lost 8 bases and the J gene lost 3 bases, with 11 bases spanning the gap. CDR1 is MGHDK, CDR2 SYGVNS, per germline. The CDR3 has 13 amino acids. In DNA, the CDR3 is TGTGCCAGCGCCTCCGGGGTTGGAAACACCATATATTTT. Translation gives CASASGVGNTIYF. Full variable domain (missing parts from reference TRBV25-1 and TRBJ1-3): EADIYQTPRYLVIGTGKKITLECSQTMGHDKMYWYQQDPGMELHLIHYSYGVNSTEKGDLSSESTVSRIRTEHFPLTLESARPSHTSQYLCASASGVGNTIYFGEGSWLTVV.

The gene calls are TRBV19 and TRBJ2-2, with 9 bases fitting TRBD2. From germline, CDR1 is LNHDA and CDR2 SQIVND (reference sequence). Losses at the gene ends were 8 bases for V and 6 bases for J; bases not matched to a gene: 10. The CDR3 is made up of 15 amino acids. The CDR3 coding sequence is TGTGCCAGTTTATCCCCGGGACTAGCCCCCGGGGAGCTGTTTTTT. Translation gives CASLSPGLAPGELFF.

The chain links TRBV6-5 to TRBJ1-2; D is perhaps TRBD1 (5 bases). CDR1 MNHEY and CDR2 SVGAGI come from the germline V gene. The CDR3 runs to 14 residues. The V end was cut by 2 bases, the J end by 4 bases, with 11 bases between. CDR3 DNA: TGTGCCAGCAGTTACATTGGGGCAGCCTATGGCTACACCTTC. This encodes CASSYIGAAYGYTF.

V usage is TRBV6-1 and J usage is TRBJ1-1; 8 nucleotides match TRBD1. J was trimmed by 1 base and V by 3 bases; bases with no gene match: 7. In germline, CDR1 is MNHNS, CDR2 SASEGT. The CDR3 length is 16 residues. As DNA, the CDR3 is TGTGCCAGCAGTGACCTCACCGGGACAGGGAACACTGAAGCTTTCTTT. Translated: CASSDLTGTGNTEAFF.

V is TRBV19 and J is TRBJ2-2; D remains unclear. This CDR3 is 12 amino acids long. Between the trimmed V and J ends, which lost 10 bases and 3 bases, there was a span of 9 bases. From germline, CDR1 is LNHDA and CDR2 SQIVND (reference sequence). The CDR3 loop is CATATDTGELFF. The CDR3 coding sequence is TGTGCCACCGCGACTGACACCGGGGAGCTGTTTTTT.

This clone was counted a single time. The chain employs TRBV19 and TRBJ2-2; the D is unclear. Trimming took 7 bases from V and 5 from J, leaving 20 bases between them. Germline V gene lookup returns CDR1 LNHDA and CDR2 SQIVND (reference sequence). CDR3 length: 16 residues. The CDR3 DNA reads TGTGCCAGTAAGCTGGAGCCCCTAATAAATACCGGGGAGCTGTTTTTT. The encoded protein is CASKLEPLINTGELFF.

For the CDR3, the DNA is TGTGCCAGCAGCTTGGACCCGACAGGGTATGGCTACACCTTC. This sequence encodes CASSLDPTGYGYTF. V gene TRBV5-6 combines with J gene TRBJ1-2; 7 bases line up with TRBD1. CDR1 and CDR2 from the germline V gene are SGHDT and YYEEEE. The CDR3 has 14 residues. V lost 0 bases to trimming and J lost 5 bases; unmatched junction nucleotides: 4.

The chain recombines TRBV18 with TRBJ2-7; D is possibly TRBD2 (5 bases). CDR3 length: 16 residues. Germline lookup yields CDR1 KGHSH and CDR2 LQKENI. Trimming removed 3 bases at V and 7 bases at J, with 22 bases between. CDR3 bases: TGTGCCAGCTCACCCAGCCAACCTTCGGTCCCGGGGGAGCAGTACTTC. Its translation is CASSPSQPSVPGEQYF.